The 11 T cell receptor beta chains in this list originate from one sample, sequenced in a study of blood T cell repertoires in COVID-19. Repertoires were generated with immunoSEQ multiplex PCR, while TCRdb's copy carries only in-frame clones and drops some. Altogether under 300,000 clones are present, approximately 84% being singletons, with the ten largest covering 2.5% to 3.5%. What was sequenced was PBMCs or T cells enriched from blood (not recorded which). Receptor source: a woman aged 40 to 49 with acute COVID-19.

The chain carries TRBV5-4 and TRBJ2-7, with 9 bases aligning to TRBD1. The V gene's germline CDR1 is SGHNT and CDR2 YYREEE (reference sequence). With V trimmed by 1 base and J by 5 bases, 7 bases remained unmatched. This CDR3 has 15 residues. The CDR3 DNA reads as TGTGCCAGCAGCTTGCTCCGGGACAGGGAGCACGAGCAGTACTTC. Translated: CASSLLRDREHEQYF.

This clone was counted once. The CDR3 nucleotides are TGTGCCAGCAGCATGGACTCAAACCCCTACGAGCAGTACTTC. Protein: CASSMDSNPYEQYF. The rearrangement links TRBV3-1 (or the pseudogene TRBV3-2) to TRBJ2-7; TRBD2 is a possible D gene (5 bases). The germline V gene encodes CDR1 LGHDT and CDR2 YNNKEL (reference sequence). Trimming removed 5 bases from V and 2 bases from J, with 13 bases in between. This CDR3 comprises 14 residues.

This clone showed up just a few times. The chain has TRBV29-1 and TRBJ2-7; 9 nucleotides line up with TRBD1. The length of the CDR3 is 13 residues. J gave up 6 bases and V 4 bases, and 7 bases lay outside the gene matches. Looked up from germline, CDR1 is SQVTM and CDR2 is ANQGSEA. CDR3 region: CSVAGPDRGEQYF. Written as DNA, the CDR3 is TGCAGCGTTGCGGGACCGGACAGGGGCGAGCAGTACTTC.

This sequence joins TRBV5-4 and TRBJ1-4; 8 bases align to TRBD1. Germline V gives CDR1 SGHNT, CDR2 YYREEE (reference sequence). The CDR3 has 14 residues. V gave up 0 bases and J gave up 7 bases; unmatched junction bases: 2. The CDR3 region has the DNA TGTGCCAGCAGCTTGGCCGGACAGGGTGAAAAACTGTTTTTT. Its protein product is CASSLAGQGEKLFF.

The genes are TRBV30 and TRBJ1-2, with D maybe TRBD1 (6 bases). The V gene lost 4 bases and the J gene lost 2 bases, with 14 bases spanning the gap. The CDR3 spans 14 residues. Looked up from germline, CDR1 is GTSNPN and CDR2 is SVGIG (reference sequence). This chain's CDR3 is CAWNPPDRNYGYTF. DNA of the CDR3: TGTGCCTGGAACCCCCCGGACAGAAACTATGGCTACACCTTC.

The V and J genes are TRBV19 and TRBJ1-4; D gene uncertain. Trimming removed 7 bases at V and 5 bases at J, with 8 bases between. Looked up from germline, CDR1 is LNHDA and CDR2 is SQIVND (reference sequence). The CDR3 sequence is 12 residues long. In nucleotides, the CDR3 is TGTGCCAGTATGGCCCCGAATGAAAAACTGTTTTTT. This translates into CASMAPNEKLFF.

The chain employs TRBV29-1 and TRBJ2-2, with 9 bases aligning to TRBD2. Trimming took 6 bases from V and 1 from J; bases not matched to a gene: 3. CDR3 size: 14 residues. Germline V gives CDR1 SQVTM, CDR2 ANQGSEA. The CDR3 DNA is TGCAGCGTAGAGCGGGAGGAGAACACCGGGGAGCTGTTTTTT. Encoded protein: CSVEREENTGELFF.

V and J are TRBV13 and TRBJ2-3, with 8 bases that match TRBD2. Germline trimming cut 0 bases from V and 2 bases from J; bases unmatched to any gene: 4. This CDR3 is built from 16 residues. The V gene's germline CDR1 is PRHDT and CDR2 FYEKMQ (reference sequence). CDR3 coding DNA: TGTGCCAGCAGCTTAGGCCGCGGGAGGACCACAGATACGCAGTATTTT. Its protein product is CASSLGRGRTTDTQYF.

This sequence joins TRBV5-3 and TRBJ1-4; D gene ambiguous. TRBV5-3 is an ORF for which the function is uncertain. CDR3 length: 10 residues. V was pared by 3 bases and J by 11 bases, with 5 bases between. DNA for the CDR3: TGTGCCAGAAGCTGGGAGAAACTGTTTTTT. It specifies CARSWEKLFF.

The J gene is TRBJ1-1, the V gene TRBV7-9; TRBD1 agrees at 8 bases. The CDR3 totals 14 residues. V lost 5 bases, J lost 0 bases, and 2 bases stayed unmatched. Germline lookup yields CDR1 SEHNR and CDR2 FQNEAQ (reference sequence). The CDR3 DNA is TGTGCCAGCAGCATGACAGGGGTGAACACTGAAGCTTTCTTT. This translates into CASSMTGVNTEAFF. The complete variable domain, with remaining parts taken from reference TRBV7-9 and TRBJ1-1, reads DTGVSQNPRHKITKRGQNVTFRCDPISEHNRLYWYRQTLGQGPEFLTYFQNEAQLEKSRLLSDRFSAERPKGSFSTLEIQRTEQGDSAMYLCASSMTGVNTEAFFGQGTRLTVV.

The chain has TRBV29-1 and TRBJ1-2, with 9 bases lining up with TRBD1. The V gene end was trimmed by 6 bases and the J gene end by 1 base; junction bases not matched to a gene: 3. CDR3 length: 13 amino acids. Per the germline V gene, CDR1 is SQVTM and CDR2 is ANQGSEA. The CDR3 loop reads CSVGQGINYGYTF. In nucleotides, the CDR3 is TGCAGCGTGGGACAGGGAATTAACTATGGCTACACCTTC.